This T cell receptor beta chain was sequenced for a study of CD8+ T cells in alopecia areata. Per germline, CDR1 SGDLS and CDR2 YYNGEE. The CDR3 totals 15 residues. V lost 4 bases and J lost 0, with 13 bases in between. As the sequencing template, cDNA was produced by extracting RNA and reverse transcribing it. The method was immunoSEQ multiplex PCR; TCRdb's version includes in-frame clones alone and lacks a portion of them. Among 150,000 or so clones, 87% were seen once, and the ten largest hold about 16%. Cell sorting on a FACSAria was used to separate CD4+ and CD8+ T cells from the PBMCs. This TCR was sampled from a human donor with alopecia areata. The chain couples TRBV9 to TRBJ1-1; D is ambiguous. Source: CD8+ T cells sorted from blood, taken at week 0. CDR3 in amino acids: CASSPRATVNTEAFF. The CDR3 DNA reads TGTGCCAGCAGCCCCCGAGCAACGGTGAACACTGAAGCTTTCTTT.